The present T cell receptor beta chain was sequenced within a study of T cells in Graves' hyperthyroidism and ophthalmopathy. The length of the CDR3 is 15 residues. V was clipped by 4 bases and J by 5 bases, with 17 bases between them. Looked up from germline, CDR1 is SNHLY and CDR2 is FYNNEI. Authors of the study amplified TCR beta CDR3 regions from RNA transcripts. HTBI primers were employed in a first-round RT-PCR of the TCR CDR3. In TCRdb, the multiplex PCR reads were re-called with MiXCR into one record per CDR3 protein. The table records about 840,000 distinct CDR3 sequences, around 39% of them present only once.

The chain couples TRBV2 to TRBJ2-5, with D perhaps being TRBD1 or TRBD2 (7 bases each). What was sequenced was blood. This receptor was obtained from a young man with Graves' hyperthyroidism. CDR3 sequence (DNA): TGTGCCAGCAGTGGCAGGGGGGGCCGGTCGGAGACCCAGTACTTC. This gives the protein CASSGRGGRSETQYF.